This TCR beta chain appears in the sequencing data of a study of T cell changes during pregnancy in multiple sclerosis. Measured with immunoSEQ multiplex PCR; TCRdb has only the in-frame clones, and not every one. The repertoire holds some 54,000 clones, 90% to 95% seen once, with more than 1.5% in the top ten. Germline-derived CDR1 and CDR2 are SQVTM and ANQGSEA. V was clipped by 3 bases and J by 8 bases, with 11 bases between them. The CDR3 runs to 12 residues. The source material was peripheral blood, sampled after pregnancy. The source is a female donor with multiple sclerosis, enrolled in a pregnancy study. The chain is built from TRBV29-1 and TRBJ2-1, with a possible D match to TRBD2 (7 bases). CDR3 DNA: TGCAGCGTTGAGATAGGGGGGGATGAGCAGTTCTTC. Encoded protein: CSVEIGGDEQFF.